This entry concerns a single T cell receptor beta chain. This clone was detected once. Its antigen remains undetermined. No base quality information exists; no much larger clone differs at one position. At the DNA level, this CDR3 is encoded by other sequences in the same sample as well. This sample was taken from a study of shared clonotypes between healthy human individuals (dated by TCRdb to the early 2020s). About the investigation overall: The cohort comprised two women and three men aged 18 to 49 years. To increase sequencing depth and limit assay-specific biases, TCR repertoire library preparation and sequencing were carried out by different laboratories using diverse techniques. Blood TCR repertoires of a handful of healthy adults were deeply sequenced to estimate repertoire size and the extent of clonotype sharing between individuals. Each donor's leukapheresis produced roughly between roughly 0.85 and 9.5 billion PBMCs. Beyond this particular receptor, the publication reports: Because the study included a small number of donors, the genetic and exposure-history diversity represented was limited. Sampling was limited to blood, and TCR repertoires in tissue likely differ from TCR repertoires in blood. Pairwise subsampling led to the expectation that sequencing depth would affect the degree of clonotype sharing among donors.

Healthy HIV-negative adults with no recently reported acute infections or vaccinations were included as donors. All donors were Caucasian adults living in Nashville, Tennessee, USA. For unsorted samples, 96 million or so PBMCs were counted, and genomic DNA was extracted using the QIAamp DNA Blood Mini kit. After blood collection by leukapheresis, PBMCs were isolated using Ficoll-Histopaque density gradient centrifugation and then cryopreserved in the vapor phase of liquid nitrogen. TCR CDR3 regions were amplified from genomic DNA by multiplex PCR using the deep immunoSEQ assay. Extracted genomic DNA from each cell subset was distributed evenly across all wells of several immunoSEQ 96-well plates, and each plate was treated as a replicate. For unsorted PBMC, each replicate PCR was loaded with roughly 0.3 ug genomic DNA, equivalent to about 33,000 T cell genomes. Ten immunoSEQ deep assay plates were used to sequence the unsorted PBMC genomic DNA. The purified libraries were quantified using a Qubit 3.0 fluorometer, sized with a Bioanalyzer 2100, and then quantified again using the KAPA Library Quantification kit. Every immunoSEQ 96-well plate was sequenced on a separate single-read 150-cycle Illumina NextSeq 550 flow cell. Processing in the source paper ran as follows. Because the immunoSEQ output included only junctional sequences and no quality scores, the filtering could not be the same as the filtering used for full-length reads. Sequences were annotated with PyIR, a Python wrapper for IgBLAST v1.9, and V/J genes and CDR3 were assigned using IMGT germline references. Reads were removed for weak V/J assignments (E-value above 1e-6), missing CDR3, stop codons, out-of-frame junctions, or ambiguous translated residues. V3J clonotypes were defined as sequences sharing an identical inferred V gene, J gene, and CDR3 amino acid sequence. To compute the percentage overlap between repertoires, the number of shared unique clonotypes was divided by the size of the smaller repertoire. Richness of each repertoire was evaluated using RTK rarefaction, the Chao1 estimator, and Recon v2.1 estimates of unobserved clonotypes. TCRdb provides this immuneACCESS table in a form limited to in-frame rearrangements. Some clones are lacking; in checked studies, under half of them reflect an unresolved V gene, and why the rest are absent is not known. The V and J calls and clone size come from that table; D and trimming were worked out from the DNA. In all, the sample holds around 480,000 clones, and over 75% of those were seen once. The top ten constitute approximately 12% of the sample.

The specimen was PBMCs. This clonotype was obtained from a woman in her forties in good health. Some clones in this sample may be carry-over from other donors' samples.

The CDR3 is CASSLGLASTDTQYF. The nucleotide sequence reads TGTGCCAGCAGCTTAGGACTAGCGAGCACAGATACGCAGTATTTT. The V and J segments used are TRBV7-3 and TRBJ2-3; TRBD2 fits 9 bases in the junction. Unmatched junction bases come to 0, with V trimmed by 2 bases and J by 0 bases. The CDR3 covers 15 residues, taking in both the cysteine and the phenylalanine. Of all the DNA, just the CDR3 is kept, 45 bases in frame from base 1. CDR1 and CDR2 were assigned from the germline V gene as SGHTA and FQGTGA. Here the CDR3 is joined to the reference TRBV7-3 and TRBJ2-3 genes, and the full variable domain is: GAGVSQTPSNKVTEKGKYVELRCDPISGHTALYWYRQSLGQGPEFLIYFQGTGAADDSGLPNDRFFAVRPEGSVSTLKIQRTERGDSAVYLCASSLGLASTDTQYFGPGTRLTVL.